This paragraph covers one TCR beta chain sequence. At one of its ends the junction is not consistent with the germline gene, which may arise from a read error. The record originates from a study of blood T cell repertoires in COVID-19. The wider study: Sites across the United States, Italy and Spain contributed samples from acute and convalescent COVID-19. Nucleic acid was either cDNA or gDNA, and it came from T cells, B-cell-depleted T cells, or PBMCs.

Authors' processing steps: Estimates of nucleated cell counts were drawn from the amplification of reference gene primers. TCRdb's table, derived via immunoSEQ multiplex PCR, lists solely in-frame clones and lacks some. Clone size and the V and J calls come from that table; the DNA yielded D and trimming. Of roughly 41,000 clones listed, about 87% are singletons. In germline, CDR1 is SGHRS, CDR2 YFSETQ. The CDR3 loop spans 14 amino acids. V gene TRBV5-1 combines with J gene TRBJ1-1, with 8 positions matching TRBD1. This clonotype was sampled from a human donor in a cohort sampled during active COVID-19. Sequencing input: peripheral blood. This CDR3 is CASSSQPGQGESFF. Here the CDR3 DNA reads TGCGCCAGCAGCTCGCAACCTGGACAGGGTGAATCTTTCTTT.